This T cell receptor beta chain stems from a study of blood T cell repertoires in COVID-19. This clone was detected a few times. Some clones are missing from TCRdb's copy, which holds only in-frame ones; the method was immunoSEQ multiplex PCR. The data hold roughly 260,000 clones, with 75% to 95% observed a single time. From germline, CDR1 is KGHSH and CDR2 LQKENI. The CDR3 consists of 12 residues. The V end lost 6 bases, the J end lost 9 bases, and 9 bases lay between the germline ends. The chain uses TRBV18 and TRBJ1-6, with D possibly being TRBD1 (6 bases). The sequencing sample was made of PBMCs or T cells enriched from blood (not recorded which). This sequence was found in a woman aged 18-29 years who had recovered from COVID-19. CDR3 amino acids: CASSQGSSPLHF. CDR3 nucleotides: TGTGCCAGCTCTCAGGGGAGTTCACCCCTCCACTTT.